Below, one T cell receptor beta chain is given with its context. Its antigen target is currently unknown. It has no much larger one-base neighbor in the sample; base qualities were not kept. Using the deep immunoSEQ assay, multiplex PCR amplified TCR CDR3 regions from genomic DNA. Extracted genomic DNA from each cell subset was spread evenly across all wells of several immunoSEQ 96-well plates, with each plate serving as a replicate. For sorted subsets, around 0.2 ug of genomic DNA, equivalent to some 33,000 T cell genomes, went into each replicate PCR. The purified libraries were quantified using a Qubit 3.0 fluorometer, sized with a Bioanalyzer 2100, and then quantified again using the KAPA Library Quantification kit. Every immunoSEQ 96-well plate was sequenced on a separate single-read 150-cycle Illumina NextSeq 550 flow cell. In the source study's methods: Because the immunoSEQ output included only junctional sequences and no quality scores, the filtering could not be the same as the filtering used for full-length reads. To assign V/J genes and CDR3, sequences were annotated against IMGT germline references using PyIR, a Python wrapper for IgBLAST v1.9. Reads were filtered out if the reads had weak V/J assignments (E-value above 1e-6), no CDR3, stop codons, out-of-frame junctions, or ambiguous translated residues. A V3J clonotype was defined by an identical inferred V gene, J gene, and CDR3 amino acid sequence. Percentage overlap between repertoires was calculated by dividing the number of shared unique clonotypes by the size of the smaller repertoire. Richness of each repertoire was evaluated using RTK rarefaction, the Chao1 estimator, and Recon v2.1 estimates of unobserved clonotypes. For all TCRbeta clonotypes obtained by the gDNA method from a handful of donors, generation probabilities were computed with OLGA. The table comes from immuneACCESS by way of TCRdb, which keeps in-frame sequences with V and J called. Part of the clones is missing from these tables; in studies checked, under half for an unresolved V gene and the rest for unknown reasons. V and J calls and clone size are given by that table; D and trimming were obtained from the DNA. Here the sample has some 2,000,000 clones; about 95% occur a single time. Jointly, the top ten make up 1.1% of the sample.

The data originate from a study of shared clonotypes between healthy human individuals (TCRdb year 2020). Some background on the complete study: The cohort comprised a couple of women and a few men aged 18 to 49 years. Blood TCR repertoires of 5 or 6 healthy adults were deeply sequenced to estimate repertoire size and the extent of clonotype sharing between individuals. Different laboratories and diverse techniques were used to prepare libraries and sequence TCR repertoires, to increase sequencing depth and limit assay-specific biases. Between about 0.9 and 8.9 billion PBMCs per donor were obtained by leukapheresis. For each donor, CD4 naive and CD4 memory were each given three plates, CD8 naive was given two plates, and CD8 memory was given one plate.

CD8 naive samples consisted of CD45RO-negative cells that were positively selected for CCR7, yielding a CD45RA+CCR7+ population without TemRA cells. The donors were healthy, HIV-negative adults with no recently reported acute infections or vaccinations. All donors were Caucasian adults living in Nashville, Tennessee, USA. Blood was obtained by leukapheresis, after which PBMCs were separated by Ficoll-Histopaque density gradient centrifugation and cryopreserved in liquid nitrogen vapor phase. Analytical flow cytometry was used to check the purity and quantity of each magnetically sorted T cell population. Each sorted fraction had its genomic DNA isolated and then quantified by UV absorbance on a Nanodrop 2000c. V lost 0 bases and J lost 2 bases; the stretch between them is 19 bases long. As encoded in the germline V gene (reference sequence), CDR1 is GTSNPN while CDR2 is SVGIG. The CDR3, from cysteine to phenylalanine, totals 17 residues. Only the CDR3 portion is preserved as DNA: 51 bases, with reading frame beginning at the first base.

Study-wide findings and limitations: When a handful of donors were compared, the shared fraction of clonotypes was 5% to 6.5% for naive CD4, approximately 3.5% for naive CD8, about 2.4% for memory CD4, and around 0.37% for memory CD8. Rarefaction of sorted-subset datasets indicated incomplete sequencing despite the large sequencing depth. Based on pairwise subsampling, the degree of clonotype sharing among donors was expected to be affected by sequencing depth. Naive subsets generally had larger estimated clonotype richness than memory subsets. Higher generation probabilities were observed for clonotypes shared by all four sorted-subset donors than for non-shared clonotypes. Sampling was restricted to blood, and TCR repertoires in tissues likely differ from the TCR repertoires found in blood. Because the study included a small number of donors, the genetic and exposure-history diversity represented was limited.

The chain is assembled from TRBV30 and TRBJ1-1, with the D gene not confidently named. Sequencing input: naive CD8+ T cells sorted from blood. In light of the paper, this sample's cell subset or site label describes: CD45RA+CCR7+. This clonotype was sampled from a man aged 18 to 29 in good health. The DNA is TGTGCCTGGAGTGTATTTTCTCGGTTGTTGGCCAACACTGAAGCTTTCTTT. It translates to CAWSVFSRLLANTEAFF.